Listed below are T cell receptor beta chains from one sample, sequenced in a study of regulatory T cells in long-lasting Graves disease. From the multiplex PCR reads, TCRdb called clonotypes with MiXCR, one entry per CDR3 protein. The table lists roughly 400,000 distinct CDR3 sequences, 15% to 20% of them singletons. In addition, the sample was reused for a study of T cells in Graves' hyperthyroidism and ophthalmopathy.

The sequences come from peripheral blood mononuclear cells (PBMCs), collected at new diagnosis, from a patient treated with antithyroid drugs. The receptor set was obtained from a woman in her late teens or twenties with Graves disease. Each CDR3 is given with its conserved first and last residue. The order of the fields is clone size, D gene, V gene, J gene, CDR3 protein, CDR3 DNA. D genes are given only for firm matches. For some rows the clone size is stated as once, few or many, or as a class when expanded; others skip it.

many,NA,TRBV7-2,TRBJ1-1,CASSPTENEAFF,TGTGCCAGCAGCCCAACAGAGAATGAAGCTTTCTTT
NA,NA,TRBV3-1,TRBJ1-5,CASSLPPGNQPQHF,TGTGCCAGCAGCTTACCCCCAGGCAATCAGCCCCAGCATTTT
NA,TRBD2,TRBV7-9,TRBJ2-1,CASSSQLVSGRGYEQFF,TGTGCCAGCAGCTCCCAGCTAGTTAGCGGGAGGGGCTATGAGCAGTTCTTC
many,TRBD1,TRBV12-3/TRBV12-4,TRBJ2-7,CASRPTGSDEQYF,TGTGCCAGCAGACCGACAGGGAGCGACGAGCAGTACTTC
few,TRBD1,TRBV5-6,TRBJ1-4,CASSLERQGFGEKLFF,TGTGCCAGCAGCTTGGAACGACAGGGGTTCGGTGAAAAACTGTTTTTT
many,TRBD2,TRBV20-1,TRBJ2-1,CSARDSGKPRSYNEQFF,TGCAGTGCTAGAGATAGCGGGAAGCCCCGCTCCTACAATGAGCAGTTCTTC
many,NA,TRBV7-2,TRBJ2-7,CASSFDSFSYEQYF,TGTGCCAGCAGCTTTGACAGCTTCTCCTACGAGCAGTACTTC
NA,NA,TRBV5-1,TRBJ1-1,CASSLGGDINTEAFF,TGCGCCAGCAGCTTGGGTGGGGATATCAACACTGAAGCTTTCTTT
NA,TRBD2,TRBV25-1,TRBJ2-1,CASSEFLAGVGEQFF,TGTGCCAGCAGTGAATTCCTAGCGGGAGTGGGTGAGCAGTTCTTC
few,NA,TRBV7-9,TRBJ2-5,CASSLVSVQETQYF,TGTGCCAGCAGCTTAGTCTCAGTCCAAGAGACCCAGTACTTC
few,NA,TRBV7-9,TRBJ1-6,CASSLDPNNSPLHF,TGTGCCAGCAGCTTGGACCCCAATAATTCACCCCTCCACTTT
many,TRBD1,TRBV7-9,TRBJ2-5,CASSVTWTGHWETQYF,TGTGCCAGCAGCGTCACCTGGACAGGGCATTGGGAGACCCAGTACTTC
NA,TRBD2,TRBV5-1,TRBJ2-7,CASSAGTSEREYEQYF,TGCGCCAGCAGCGCCGGGACTAGCGAGCGAGAATACGAGCAGTACTTC
many,TRBD2,TRBV27,TRBJ2-1,CASLGLAGAKRYNEQFF,TGTGCCAGCCTCGGACTAGCGGGGGCCAAACGATACAATGAGCAGTTCTTC
many,NA,TRBV20-1,TRBJ2-7,CSAPGVYEQYF,TGCAGTGCCCCTGGGGTGTACGAGCAGTACTTC
many,TRBD2,TRBV30,TRBJ2-1,CAWRDRAGGGNEQFF,TGTGCCTGGAGGGATCGAGCGGGAGGGGGCAATGAGCAGTTCTTC
NA,TRBD1,TRBV19,TRBJ2-7,CASSAGTPGGEQYF,TGTGCCAGTAGTGCCGGGACACCAGGGGGAGAGCAGTACTTC
many,NA,TRBV6-2/TRBV6-3,TRBJ2-3,CASSYVGGRKDTQYF,TGTGCCAGCAGTTATGTTGGCGGGCGAAAGGATACGCAGTATTTT
NA,TRBD1,TRBV29-1,TRBJ2-3,CSVPRGTGITDTQYF,TGCAGCGTGCCTCGAGGGACAGGGATCACAGATACGCAGTATTTT
many,NA,TRBV3-1,TRBJ1-1,CASSQEKAFTKDTEAFF,TGTGCCAGCAGCCAAGAAAAGGCCTTTACGAAGGACACTGAAGCTTTCTTT
many,NA,TRBV6-1,TRBJ2-5,CASKELGMETQYF,TGTGCCAGCAAAGAATTAGGGATGGAGACCCAGTACTTC
many,TRBD1,TRBV11-2,TRBJ2-7,CASSMGQTYEQYF,TGTGCCAGCAGCATGGGACAGACCTACGAGCAGTACTTC
NA,NA,TRBV2,TRBJ1-3,CASSENSGNTIYF,TGTGCCAGCAGTGAAAACTCTGGAAACACCATATATTTT
NA,NA,TRBV4-3,TRBJ1-2,CASSQDEESNYGYTF,TGCGCCAGCAGCCAAGACGAAGAGTCTAACTATGGCTACACCTTC
NA,NA,TRBV30,TRBJ2-6,CAWSVTGAGANVLTF,TGTGCCTGGAGTGTAACCGGGGCTGGGGCCAACGTCCTGACTTTC
NA,TRBD2,TRBV3-1,TRBJ2-2,CASSQIGGRFSNTGELFF,TGTGCCAGCAGCCAAATCGGCGGGAGGTTTTCCAACACCGGGGAGCTGTTTTTT
many,NA,TRBV28,TRBJ2-5,CASSAWGGNRERETQYF,TGTGCCAGCAGCGCATGGGGGGGCAATCGGGAGCGGGAGACCCAGTACTTC
many,NA,TRBV24-1,TRBJ1-1,CATSEGGGENTEAFF,TGTGCCACCAGTGAAGGAGGGGGAGAAAACACTGAAGCTTTCTTT
many,NA,TRBV28,TRBJ2-7,CVSGRYEQYF,TGTGTATCGGGAAGATACGAGCAGTACTTC
many,TRBD1,TRBV12-3/TRBV12-4,TRBJ2-3,CASSLGDRGTDTQYF,TGTGCCAGCAGTTTAGGAGACAGGGGGACAGATACGCAGTATTTT
many,TRBD1,TRBV12-3/TRBV12-4,TRBJ2-3,CASSRTGVGTDTQYF,TGTGCCAGCAGTCGGACAGGGGTTGGCACAGATACGCAGTATTTT
few,NA,TRBV12-5,TRBJ2-3,CASGIGLGGETQYF,TGTGCTAGTGGTATCGGATTAGGGGGAGAGACGCAGTATTTT
few,NA,TRBV12-3/TRBV12-4,TRBJ1-3,CASSFGRIPSGNTIYF,TGTGCCAGCAGTTTTGGACGGATACCCTCTGGAAACACCATATATTTT
many,NA,TRBV29-1,TRBJ2-7,CSALLKQLEYEQYF,TGCAGCGCCCTATTGAAGCAGCTTGAATACGAGCAGTACTTC
NA,TRBD2,TRBV7-3,TRBJ2-1,CASSTTGTSVGGGSYNEQFF,TGTGCCAGCAGCACTACCGGGACTAGCGTGGGGGGGGGCTCCTACAATGAGCAGTTCTTC
many,TRBD1,TRBV29-1,TRBJ1-2,CSVEDLGQGRSNYGYTF,TGCAGCGTTGAAGATCTAGGACAGGGCCGTTCTAACTATGGCTACACCTTC
many,TRBD2,TRBV6-5,TRBJ2-1,CASSYSKIGTSGLSSYNEQFF,TGTGCCAGCAGTTACTCGAAGATCGGGACTAGCGGGCTAAGCTCCTACAATGAGCAGTTCTTC
once,TRBD1,TRBV28,TRBJ1-2,CASSPPEGQGAWGYTF,TGTGCCAGCAGTCCGCCAGAGGGACAGGGGGCGTGGGGCTACACCTTC
many,NA,TRBV29-1,TRBJ2-1,CSPVLSTSNEQFF,TGCAGCCCCGTACTAAGCACCTCCAATGAGCAGTTCTTC
few,NA,TRBV30,TRBJ2-5,CAWNTPQETQYF,TGTGCCTGGAACACCCCCCAAGAGACCCAGTACTTC
few,TRBD1,TRBV7-2,TRBJ1-4,CASSLDRGKEKLFF,TGTGCCAGCAGCTTGGACAGGGGTAAGGAGAAACTGTTTTTT
NA,TRBD1,TRBV6-1,TRBJ2-5,CASSERRTGGGETQYF,TGTGCCAGCAGTGAAAGGAGAACAGGGGGCGGAGAGACCCAGTACTTC
many,TRBD2,TRBV28,TRBJ2-3,CASRGTSGRAGTRTDTQYF,TGTGCCAGCAGGGGGACTAGCGGGAGGGCCGGGACACGCACAGATACGCAGTATTTT
NA,TRBD2,TRBV7-2,TRBJ2-2,CASSSTGLAAANTGELFF,TGTGCCAGCAGCTCGACGGGACTAGCGGCAGCGAACACCGGGGAGCTGTTTTTT
many,NA,TRBV25-1,TRBJ2-5,CASSEGKGGGRGWTQYF,TGTGCCAGCAGCGAGGGGAAAGGAGGTGGTCGGGGGTGGACCCAGTACTTC
few,NA,TRBV20-1,TRBJ2-3,CSARDPYGSPTDTQYF,TGCAGTGCTAGAGATCCTTACGGGAGCCCCACAGATACGCAGTATTTT
many,TRBD2,TRBV20-1,TRBJ2-7,CSAAPSGSYEQYF,TGCAGTGCTGCACCTAGCGGCTCCTACGAGCAGTACTTC